This is a list of T cell receptor beta chains from one sample in a study of early T cells in non-severe SARS-CoV-2 infection. TCRdb re-derived calls from the 5' RACE reads in MiXCR, one entry per CDR3 protein. Found here are tens of thousands of distinct CDR3 sequences, about 13% of them singletons; the top ten hold roughly 10%. Sequenced sample: whole blood. The origin of the receptors is an adult who was a healthcare worker with PCR-confirmed SARS-CoV-2 infection or an uninfected control (not recorded which). CDR3s include the opening cysteine and the closing phenylalanine or tryptophan. Fields, in order: CDR3 protein, CDR3 DNA, V gene, clone size, D gene, J gene. D genes are given only for firm matches. Where a row states a size, it is once, few, many or the class of an expanded clone; other rows omit it.

CDR3: CASSSRGTGVNEQYF
DNA: TGTGCCAGCAGTTCGCGGGGGACAGGGGTAAACGAGCAGTACTTC
V: TRBV12-3/TRBV12-4
size: many
D: TRBD1
J: TRBJ2-7

CDR3: CASSPDLGGANVLTF
DNA: TGTGCCAGCAGCCCCGACTTGGGTGGGGCCAACGTCCTGACTTTC
V: TRBV7-6
size: NA
D: NA
J: TRBJ2-6

CDR3: CASQDFREINTEAFF
DNA: TGTGCCAGTCAAGACTTCCGGGAGATAAACACTGAAGCTTTCTTT
V: TRBV2
size: NA
D: NA
J: TRBJ1-1

CDR3: CATESPGFF
DNA: TGTGCCACCGAATCACCGGGGTTCTTC
V: TRBV5-7
size: NA
D: NA
J: TRBJ2-1

CDR3: CASRRDRGNYTF
DNA: TGTGCCAGCAGAAGGGACAGGGGAAACTACACCTTC
V: TRBV2
size: many
D: TRBD1
J: TRBJ1-2

CDR3: CASSGRTENTGELFF
DNA: TGTGCCAGCAGTGGACGGACAGAGAACACCGGGGAGCTGTTTTTT
V: TRBV6-1
size: many
D: NA
J: TRBJ2-2

CDR3: CASSADGTGKAFF
DNA: TGTGCCAGCAGTGCAGATGGAACAGGGAAAGCTTTCTTT
V: TRBV6-1
size: NA
D: NA
J: TRBJ1-1

CDR3: CASSLQGSTDTQYF
DNA: TGTGCCAGTAGTCTCCAGGGGAGCACAGATACGCAGTATTTT
V: TRBV19
size: many
D: NA
J: TRBJ2-3

CDR3: CASSPGRISSYNEQFF
DNA: TGCGCCAGCAGTCCGGGACGTATTAGCTCCTACAATGAGCAGTTCTTC
V: TRBV4-1
size: many
D: NA
J: TRBJ2-1

CDR3: CSVMFPGSTEAFF
DNA: TGCAGCGTGATGTTCCCAGGAAGCACTGAAGCTTTCTTT
V: TRBV29-1
size: many
D: NA
J: TRBJ1-1

CDR3: CASSLKGMNTEAFF
DNA: TGTGCCAGCAGCTTAAAGGGGATGAACACTGAAGCTTTCTTT
V: TRBV7-9
size: few
D: NA
J: TRBJ1-1

CDR3: CAWSAWQNTGELFF
DNA: TGTGCCTGGAGTGCCTGGCAAAACACCGGGGAGCTGTTTTTT
V: TRBV30
size: many
D: NA
J: TRBJ2-2

CDR3: CASSQIVGYEQYF
DNA: TGCGCCAGCAGCCAAATCGTGGGGTACGAGCAGTACTTC
V: TRBV4-1
size: NA
D: NA
J: TRBJ2-7

CDR3: CASRYDQGNTEAFF
DNA: TGTGCCAGCCGATACGACCAGGGGAACACTGAAGCTTTCTTT
V: TRBV6-1
size: many
D: NA
J: TRBJ1-1

CDR3: CASSFRGGAGDTQYF
DNA: TGCGCCAGCAGCTTCCGCGGGGGGGCCGGAGATACGCAGTATTTT
V: TRBV5-1
size: few
D: TRBD2
J: TRBJ2-3

CDR3: CSVDTGGRETQYF
DNA: TGCAGCGTTGACACAGGGGGCCGGGAGACCCAGTACTTC
V: TRBV29-1
size: NA
D: TRBD1
J: TRBJ2-5

CDR3: CASSDPFPNTEAFF
DNA: TGTGCCAGCAGTGATCCATTTCCCAACACTGAAGCTTTCTTT
V: TRBV2
size: NA
D: NA
J: TRBJ1-1

CDR3: CASSLESDDEAFF
DNA: TGCGCCAGCAGCTTGGAATCGGACGATGAAGCTTTCTTT
V: TRBV5-1
size: NA
D: NA
J: TRBJ1-1

CDR3: CASLRTGSEQYF
DNA: TGCGCCAGCCTTCGGACAGGGAGCGAGCAGTACTTC
V: TRBV10-2
size: NA
D: TRBD1
J: TRBJ2-7

CDR3: CASSPTGDQPQHF
DNA: TGTGCCAGCTCACCGACAGGGGATCAGCCCCAGCATTTT
V: TRBV18
size: NA
D: TRBD1
J: TRBJ1-5

CDR3: CAIPGRSGRAYEQYF
DNA: TGTGCCATCCCCGGAAGAAGCGGGAGGGCCTACGAGCAGTACTTC
V: TRBV10-3
size: once
D: TRBD2
J: TRBJ2-7

CDR3: CASSTYQETQYF
DNA: TGTGCCAGCAGCACATACCAAGAGACCCAGTACTTC
V: TRBV13
size: once
D: NA
J: TRBJ2-5

CDR3: CSARVPARNTGELFF
DNA: TGCAGTGCTAGAGTTCCAGCGCGGAACACCGGGGAGCTGTTTTTT
V: TRBV20-1
size: many
D: NA
J: TRBJ2-2

CDR3: CSALQGSGNQPQHF
DNA: TGCAGTGCTCTACAGGGTAGTGGCAATCAGCCCCAGCATTTT
V: TRBV20-1
size: few
D: NA
J: TRBJ1-5

CDR3: CSAWVAGLYNEQFF
DNA: TGCAGTGCTTGGGTAGCGGGGCTCTACAATGAGCAGTTCTTC
V: TRBV20-1
size: many
D: TRBD2
J: TRBJ2-1

CDR3: CASSLAREQFF
DNA: TGTGCCAGCAGCTTAGCGAGGGAGCAGTTCTTC
V: TRBV11-2
size: NA
D: NA
J: TRBJ2-1

CDR3: CSLNPGQGSYEQYF
DNA: TGCAGTCTAAACCCGGGACAAGGTTCCTACGAGCAGTACTTC
V: TRBV20-1
size: many
D: NA
J: TRBJ2-7

CDR3: CSARPTGSVSTGELFF
DNA: TGCAGTGCTAGACCCACGGGGAGTGTGAGCACCGGGGAGCTGTTTTTT
V: TRBV20-1
size: NA
D: NA
J: TRBJ2-2

CDR3: CASCLKRLLGTGLRGEQYF
DNA: TGTGCCAGCTGTTTAAAGAGACTCCTCGGGACAGGCCTTCGTGGGGAGCAGTACTTC
V: TRBV27
size: few
D: TRBD1
J: TRBJ2-7

CDR3: CASSLYASSYEQYF
DNA: TGTGCCAGCAGCTTATATGCATCCTCCTACGAGCAGTACTTC
V: TRBV7-9
size: many
D: NA
J: TRBJ2-7

CDR3: CATSDLKDTQYF
DNA: TGTGCCACCAGTGATTTGAAGGATACGCAGTATTTT
V: TRBV24-1
size: many
D: NA
J: TRBJ2-3

CDR3: CATSSRSELFF
DNA: TGTGCCACCAGCAGTAGGTCGGAGCTGTTTTTT
V: TRBV15
size: few
D: NA
J: TRBJ2-2

CDR3: CASSPRGTGGNEQFF
DNA: TGTGCCAGCAGCCCCCGCGGGACAGGGGGCAATGAGCAGTTCTTC
V: TRBV5-6
size: few
D: TRBD1
J: TRBJ2-1

CDR3: CASSIGVAAGKLFF
DNA: TGTGCCAGTAGTATAGGGGTCGCCGCGGGAAAACTGTTTTTT
V: TRBV19
size: few
D: NA
J: TRBJ1-4

CDR3: CASSQDIDQPQHF
DNA: TGTGCCAGCAGCCAAGACATCGATCAGCCCCAGCATTTT
V: TRBV4-2
size: few
D: NA
J: TRBJ1-5

CDR3: CASSLLGLAGGLQETQYF
DNA: TGTGCCAGCAGCCTCTTGGGCCTAGCGGGGGGGCTCCAAGAGACCCAGTACTTC
V: TRBV14
size: many
D: TRBD2
J: TRBJ2-5

CDR3: CASSSRPRQGGLTSTDTQYF
DNA: TGTGCCAGCAGTTCCCGCCCCAGACAGGGAGGTCTCACTAGCACAGATACGCAGTATTTT
V: TRBV6-6
size: many
D: NA
J: TRBJ2-3

CDR3: CASSLAPPGQGHEQFF
DNA: TGTGCTAGCAGCTTAGCGCCTCCGGGACAGGGCCATGAGCAGTTCTTC
V: TRBV7-7
size: many
D: TRBD1
J: TRBJ2-1

CDR3: CSVHGGRAEAFF
DNA: TGCAGCGTTCACGGGGGACGGGCTGAAGCTTTCTTT
V: TRBV29-1
size: NA
D: NA
J: TRBJ1-1

CDR3: CASKRTLVAPQHF
DNA: TGTGCCAGTAAAAGGACCTTGGTGGCGCCCCAGCATTTT
V: TRBV2
size: NA
D: NA
J: TRBJ1-5

CDR3: CASSPRQNTEAFF
DNA: TGTGCCAGCAGTCCACGCCAGAACACTGAAGCTTTCTTT
V: TRBV27
size: many
D: NA
J: TRBJ1-1

CDR3: CASSFGNLNTEAFF
DNA: TGCGCCAGCAGCTTCGGCAACCTGAACACTGAAGCTTTCTTT
V: TRBV5-1
size: few
D: NA
J: TRBJ1-1

CDR3: CASNQWGEQYF
DNA: TGTGCCAGCAATCAATGGGGCGAGCAGTACTTC
V: TRBV28
size: NA
D: NA
J: TRBJ2-7

CDR3: CASSLRDVQPQHF
DNA: TGTGCCAGCAGCTTAAGGGACGTTCAGCCCCAGCATTTT
V: TRBV7-9
size: many
D: NA
J: TRBJ1-5

CDR3: CASSLGDGSYEQYF
DNA: TGTGCCAGCAGCTTAGGGGACGGATCCTACGAGCAGTACTTC
V: TRBV7-9
size: few
D: NA
J: TRBJ2-7

CDR3: CASSKESVSWVNSYEQYF
DNA: TGTGCCAGCTCAAAGGAATCCGTTTCCTGGGTAAACTCCTACGAGCAGTACTTC
V: TRBV18
size: NA
D: NA
J: TRBJ2-7

CDR3: CASRLSGTQETQYF
DNA: TGCGCCAGCAGGCTAAGCGGGACCCAAGAGACCCAGTACTTC
V: TRBV5-1
size: many
D: TRBD2
J: TRBJ2-5

CDR3: CASSLGLGKAYSPLHF
DNA: TGTGCCAGCAGTTTAGGTCTTGGGAAGGCTTATTCACCCCTCCACTTT
V: TRBV12-3/TRBV12-4
size: NA
D: NA
J: TRBJ1-6

CDR3: CASRGQLYSNQPQHF
DNA: TGTGCCAGCAGGGGACAGCTATATAGCAATCAGCCCCAGCATTTT
V: TRBV2
size: many
D: TRBD1
J: TRBJ1-5

CDR3: CATSRDPRTNTQYF
DNA: TGTGCCACCAGCAGAGATCCCCGCACTAATACGCAGTATTTT
V: TRBV15
size: NA
D: NA
J: TRBJ2-3

CDR3: CASSFSGTRYEQYF
DNA: TGTGCCAGCAGCTTTTCCGGGACACGCTACGAGCAGTACTTC
V: TRBV7-8
size: many
D: NA
J: TRBJ2-7

CDR3: CASSRDTPGTAFF
DNA: TGTGCCAGCTCACGGGACACCCCCGGGACTGCTTTCTTT
V: TRBV18
size: many
D: NA
J: TRBJ1-1

CDR3: CASSKARRGAKNIQYF
DNA: TGTGCCAGCAGCAAAGCGCGGCGGGGGGCCAAAAACATTCAGTACTTC
V: TRBV21-1
size: many
D: NA
J: TRBJ2-4

CDR3: CASSQKDQEASPLHF
DNA: TGTGCCAGCAGCCAAAAGGACCAAGAGGCTTCACCCCTCCACTTT
V: TRBV7-9
size: NA
D: NA
J: TRBJ1-6

CDR3: CASSAPSSGGSKTQYF
DNA: TGCGCCAGCAGCGCTCCATCTAGCGGGGGGAGCAAGACCCAGTACTTC
V: TRBV5-1
size: NA
D: TRBD2
J: TRBJ2-5

CDR3: CASSSTPPGTSGNTIYF
DNA: TGCGCCAGCAGCTCTACCCCTCCGGGCACCTCTGGAAACACCATATATTTT
V: TRBV5-1
size: NA
D: NA
J: TRBJ1-3

CDR3: CASSLALVGYTF
DNA: TGTGCCAGCAGTTTAGCCCTGGTGGGCTACACCTTC
V: TRBV12-3/TRBV12-4
size: many
D: NA
J: TRBJ1-2

CDR3: CSARDSGRSTDTQYF
DNA: TGCAGTGCTAGAGATAGCGGAAGGAGCACAGATACGCAGTATTTT
V: TRBV20-1
size: NA
D: NA
J: TRBJ2-3

CDR3: CASSVDEGTALNTGELFF
DNA: TGTGCCAGCAGCGTAGATGAGGGAACAGCTTTAAACACCGGGGAGCTGTTTTTT
V: TRBV9
size: many
D: NA
J: TRBJ2-2